The TCR beta chain under discussion was sequenced for a study of blood T cells in healthy people across ages. This clonotype has a handful of counts. Its antigen remains unknown. Per sample, extraction of total RNA gave at least 6 micrograms in every case. The CDR3 consists of 15 residues. Unmatched junction bases numbered 7, after V lost 3 bases and J lost 5 bases. Findings and limits, study-wide: As age increased, TCR beta diversity per million T cells fell in a roughly linear fashion. When set beside aged donors, long-lived donors presented more naive CD4+ cells and higher diversity.

For the second PCR, which ran for about 7 to 12 cycles, a sample-barcoded 5' primer and a J-beta primer mix were used. TCRdb recomputed calls from the 5' RACE reads with MiXCR, one row per CDR3 protein. The sample includes a few hundred thousand distinct CDR3 sequences, 27% of them seen just once. Source material: blood. This TCR was recovered from a woman aged 65 to 85 in good health. The chain employs TRBV12-3 or TRBV12-4 and TRBJ2-5; 9 bases are a match to TRBD2. This CDR3 is CASSLAGGPGETQYF. The CDR3 region has the DNA TGTGCCAGCAGTTTGGCGGGGGGGCCCGGTGAGACCCAGTACTTC.